The clone carrying this T cell receptor beta chain was picked up a small number of times. Its antigen is currently unknown. This sample was taken from a study of T cell repertoires in cytomegalovirus infection. Overall study: Recently identified HLA-C-restricted CMV epitopes and well-studied HLA-B-restricted CMV epitopes were used by the study. Indications came from public TCR beta signatures; they pointed to CMV infection and to a matching HLA type.

The CDR3 length is 16 residues. The V and J ends lost 0 bases and 8 bases, in that order; junction bases with no gene match: 9. Germline CDR1 SGHDT, CDR2 YYEEEE. Study results and caveats: Clonotype analysis showed dominance of the ex vivo response by HLA-C-restricted CMV-specific TCR beta clonotypes.

Via MiXCR, TCRdb re-called the reads, giving one row per CDR3 protein. The sample lists 650,000 to 900,000 distinct CDR3 sequences, around a third seen once, with approximately 13% in the top ten. This chain links TRBV5-6 with TRBJ2-1; 9 bases match TRBD2. The sequenced sample was cultured CD8+ T cells from PBMCs, obtained from culture after CMV antigen stimulation. This TCR was sampled from a human donor in good health (CMV status not recorded). Some clones in this sample may be carry-over from other donors' samples. The DNA of the CDR3 is TGTGCCAGCAGCTTGGGCCGGGGACTAGCTTCTCATGAGCAGTTCTTC. It codes for CASSLGRGLASHEQFF.